This entry lists 30 T cell receptor beta chains sequenced from one sample in a study of control samples from healthy donors and cancer patients (TCRdb year 2020). Library prep was done by the immunoSEQ multiplex PCR assay. TCRdb's version of the immuneACCESS table is confined to in-frame rearrangements and falls short of the full clone set. An unresolved V gene accounts for under half of the shortfall where checked; the remainder is of unknown origin. In all, the sample holds 130,000 or so clones, and about 90% of those were seen once. Of the sample, roughly 7.8% falls within the top ten clones. Sequenced material: PBMCs. These receptors all stem from a man in his forties or fifties with head and neck cancer.

The V and J genes are TRBV6-2 or TRBV6-3 and TRBJ2-1; 8 bases line up with TRBD2. Trimming took 0 bases from V and 0 from J; bases not matched to a gene: 10. The CDR3 loop spans 19 amino acids. Germline values: CDR1 MNHEY, CDR2 SVGEGT. The CDR3: CASSYSTREGRTSYNEQFF. CDR3 nucleotides: TGTGCCAGCAGTTACTCTACCCGGGAGGGCCGCACCTCCTACAATGAGCAGTTCTTC.

The chain carries TRBV6-5 and TRBJ1-2, with 10 bases matching TRBD1. Germline V lookup: CDR1 MNHEY, CDR2 SVGAGI. This CDR3 comprises 15 residues. V lost 2 bases and J lost 6; bases outside the gene matches: 6. CDR3 bases: TGTGCCAGCAGTTACCTTTCCGGGACAGGGGATGGCTACACCTTC. Translated, it gives CASSYLSGTGDGYTF.

The V gene is TRBV6-5, the J gene TRBJ1-5; TRBD1 might be the D (6 bases). The ends were cut back, 7 bases at V and 0 bases at J, with 13 bases in the middle. Germline-derived CDR1 and CDR2 are MNHEY and SVGAGI. This CDR3 spans 15 amino acids. The CDR3, as DNA: TGTGCCAGCACGGGGGGGCTGTATAGCAATCAGCCCCAGCATTTT. Protein: CASTGGLYSNQPQHF.

V is TRBV5-4 and J is TRBJ2-1; the D is unclear. Germline lookup yields CDR1 SGHNT and CDR2 YYREEE (reference sequence). Trimming cost V 4 bases and J 7 bases, with 12 bases left between them. The CDR3 is 13 residues long. The CDR3 loop is CASSLAPGNEQFF. Here the CDR3 DNA reads TGTGCCAGCAGCCTGGCCCCCGGGAATGAGCAGTTCTTC.

The count of this clone is one. The chain combines TRBV30 with TRBJ2-3, with 8 bases matching TRBD2. There are 15 residues in the CDR3. The junction had 11 bases not matched to a gene; V was cut back by 1 base and J by 8 bases. Per the germline V gene, CDR1 is GTSNPN and CDR2 is SVGIG (reference sequence). In DNA form, the CDR3 reads TGTGCCTGGAGTGCCCTCGGGGGGGCCAGCGGTACGCAGTATTTT. Translating gives CAWSALGGASGTQYF.

V is TRBV7-3 and J is TRBJ1-6; no clear D gene. The V end lost 2 bases, the J end lost 4 bases, and 12 bases lay between the germline ends. The germline CDR1 and CDR2 sequences are SGHTA and FQGTGA. The CDR3 is made up of 16 amino acids. CDR3 coding DNA: TGTGCCAGCAGCTTAGGAGGGCGAAGATATAATTCACCCCTCCACTTT. This translates into CASSLGGRRYNSPLHF.

The chain has TRBV18 and TRBJ2-7; unclear D gene. Per germline, CDR1 KGHSH and CDR2 LQKENI. V was clipped by 3 bases and J by 0 bases, with 9 bases between them. CDR3 size: 14 residues. The CDR3 is CASSPTTNSYEQYF. CDR3 DNA: TGTGCCAGCTCACCCACTACGAACTCCTACGAGCAGTACTTC.

The rearrangement links TRBV19 to TRBJ1-5; D is unclear. The CDR3 loop spans 14 amino acids. The V end was cut by 3 bases, the J end by 0 bases, with 6 bases between. Germline CDR1 and CDR2: LNHDA and SQIVND (reference sequence). In nucleotides, the CDR3 is TGTGCCAGTAGTATCGGCAATAGCAATCAGCCCCAGCATTTT. This sequence encodes CASSIGNSNQPQHF.

The chain links TRBV3-1 (or the pseudogene TRBV3-2) to TRBJ2-3; D unresolved. V lost 1 base and J lost 1, with 9 bases in between. Germline lookup yields CDR1 LGHDT and CDR2 YNNKEL (reference sequence). The CDR3 spans 15 residues. The CDR3 sequence is CASSQAGTGTDTQYF. DNA of the CDR3: TGTGCCAGCAGCCAAGCGGGCACGGGCACAGATACGCAGTATTTT.

The chain links TRBV7-2 to TRBJ2-7; D remains ambiguous. This CDR3 is built from 18 residues. Germline CDR1 SGHTA, CDR2 FQGNSA. V lost 5 bases and J 0 bases, leaving 23 bases between the germline ends. CDR3 sequence (DNA): TGTGCCAGCAGCCTATATCCGACGCTAGGTAGGTCCTCCTACGAGCAGTACTTC. It specifies CASSLYPTLGRSSYEQYF.

The V and J genes are TRBV9 and TRBJ1-2; D unresolved. The germline V and J ends were trimmed by 6 bases and 2 bases, with 8 bases remaining between them. This CDR3 comprises 12 residues. Per the germline V gene, CDR1 is SGDLS and CDR2 is YYNGEE. The CDR3 region has the DNA TGTGCCAGCACTAGGTTGAACTATGGCTACACCTTC. It is translated as CASTRLNYGYTF.

The chain recombines TRBV9 with TRBJ2-1; 8 nucleotides agree with TRBD2. Germline values: CDR1 SGDLS, CDR2 YYNGEE. V dropped 3 bases and J dropped 2; count of bases not matched to a gene: 7. The CDR3 runs 16 residues. CDR3 in amino acids: CASSDAGGATYNEQFF. CDR3 DNA sequence: TGTGCCAGCAGCGACGCGGGGGGAGCGACCTACAATGAGCAGTTCTTC. Looking up the rest from reference TRBV9 and TRBJ2-1 gives the full variable domain: DSGVTQTPKHLITATGQRVTLRCSPRSGDLSVYWYQQSLDQGLQFLIQYYNGEERAKGNILERFSAQQFPDLHSELNLSSLELGDSALYFCASSDAGGATYNEQFFGPGTRLTVL.

This chain joins TRBV28 and TRBJ2-2; 10 bases align to TRBD1. Losses at the gene ends were 3 bases for V and 3 bases for J; bases not matched to a gene: 1. Germline values: CDR1 MDHEN, CDR2 SYDVKM. The CDR3 covers 15 residues. The CDR3 DNA reads as TGTGCCAGCAGTTTCGGGACAGGGGACACCGGGGAGCTGTTTTTT. Translation: CASSFGTGDTGELFF.

This clone was found once. The rearrangement joins TRBV24-1 to TRBJ2-1, with 7 positions matching TRBD1. The CDR3 runs 14 residues. Germline V gene data show CDR1 as KGHDR and CDR2 as SFDVKD. The V gene end was trimmed by 4 bases and the J gene end by 9 bases; junction bases not matched to a gene: 8. CDR3 in DNA: TGTGCCACCAGTGAAGGGACAGCACGGGGTGAGCAGTTCTTC. This encodes CATSEGTARGEQFF.

The chain uses TRBV11-2 and TRBJ2-6, with D hard to call. Trimming cost V 6 bases and J 12 bases, with 12 bases left between them. The CDR3 has 12 residues. Per the germline V gene, CDR1 is SGHAT and CDR2 is FQNNGV. CDR3 bases: TGTGCCAGCAGTCACCCCACCCCCGTCCTGACTTTC. This codes for CASSHPTPVLTF.

The chain is built from TRBV5-8 and TRBJ1-3; D unclear. The CDR3 runs 14 residues. The V gene lost 2 bases and the J gene lost 0 bases, with 6 bases spanning the gap. CDR1 is SGHTS and CDR2 is YDEGEE in the germline V gene. The CDR3 bases are TGTGCCAGCAGCTTCACGGGCTCTGGAAACACCATATATTTT. Translation: CASSFTGSGNTIYF.

The V gene is TRBV27, the J gene TRBJ1-5; D remains ambiguous. Trimming left V 9 bases short and J 2 bases short, with 14 bases between. Germline CDR1 is MNHEY and CDR2 is SMNVEV (reference sequence). This CDR3 comprises 14 residues. CDR3 bases: TGTGCCAGGATGACCATTGGGGGCAATCAGCCCCAGCATTTT. This codes for CARMTIGGNQPQHF.

The V call is TRBV18, the J call TRBJ2-3; TRBD2 matches at 13 bases. The V and J ends lost 3 bases and 3 bases, in that order; junction bases with no gene match: 6. Germline CDR1 KGHSH, CDR2 LQKENI. CDR3 size: 17 residues. CDR3 DNA sequence: TGTGCCAGCTCACCGCCTGGGACTAGCGGGAATACAGATACGCAGTATTTT. Translating gives CASSPPGTSGNTDTQYF.

The rearrangement joins TRBV6-5 to TRBJ1-2, with unresolved D. CDR1 and CDR2 from the germline V gene are MNHEY and SVGAGI. V lost 0 bases to trimming and J lost 4 bases, with 12 bases between them. The CDR3 sequence is 15 residues long. CDR3 sequence: CASSYSGTDFYGYTF. Written as DNA, the CDR3 is TGTGCCAGCAGTTACTCGGGTACAGACTTCTATGGCTACACCTTC.

This chain links TRBV4-1 with TRBJ1-2; unclear D gene. V was shortened by 1 base and J by 7 bases, with 4 bases between the two germline ends. Germline assignment: CDR1 MGHRA and CDR2 YSYEKL. The CDR3 runs to 11 residues. This CDR3 reads CASSQVGGYTF. CDR3 DNA: TGCGCCAGCAGCCAAGTGGGTGGCTACACCTTC.

This clone was detected once. CDR3 sequence (DNA): TGTGCCACCAGTGATTCCGGGCAGGGGGCGATTACTGAAGCTTTCTTT. This codes for CATSDSGQGAITEAFF. The chain has TRBV24-1 and TRBJ1-1; TRBD1 aligns across 8 bases. Germline V gene sequence: CDR1 KGHDR, CDR2 SFDVKD. V trimming: 2 bases; J trimming: 5 bases; junction bases outside the gene matches: 9. This CDR3 has 16 amino acids.

Concerning this clone itself: This may stem from a read error, because a much larger clone lies one nucleotide away. The V call is TRBV28, the J call TRBJ1-5; 10 positions match TRBD1. This CDR3 has 15 amino acids. CDR1 is MDHEN and CDR2 is SYDVKM in the germline V gene. The J segment lost 6 bases and the V segment lost 10 bases, leaving 12 bases of the junction unmatched. This CDR3 reads CANSSSGTGAQPQHF. For the CDR3, the DNA is TGTGCCAACAGCTCAAGCGGGACAGGGGCTCAGCCCCAGCATTTT.

The chain carries TRBV9 and TRBJ2-2, with a tentative D call TRBD1 (5 bases). Germline V gene sequence: CDR1 SGDLS, CDR2 YYNGEE. Trimming shortened V by 0 bases and J by 4 bases, and 13 bases separated the two germline ends. The CDR3 consists of 16 residues. CDR3 nucleotide sequence: TGTGCCAGCAGCGTAGCTGGCAGGGTGAGCACCGGGGAGCTGTTTTTT. Translation: CASSVAGRVSTGELFF.

The V gene is TRBV6-5, the J gene TRBJ1-2, with D perhaps matching TRBD1 (5 bases). The CDR3 totals 13 residues. Germline V CDR1 and CDR2: MNHEY, SVGAGI. V shed 2 bases and J shed 4 bases, with 8 bases lying between them. The CDR3 sequence: CASSYGGFYGYTF. CDR3 in DNA: TGTGCCAGCAGTTACGGGGGGTTCTATGGCTACACCTTC.

V usage is TRBV19 and J usage is TRBJ1-2, with 7 bases that match TRBD1. V shed 4 bases and J 8 bases; nucleotides not matched to a gene: 10. The germline CDR1 and CDR2 sequences are LNHDA and SQIVND (reference sequence). This CDR3 region has 14 residues. The CDR3: CASSTYRGSWGYTF. As DNA, the CDR3 is TGTGCCAGTAGTACCTACAGGGGATCATGGGGCTACACCTTC.

A word on this clone: The same CDR3 also results from other DNA sequences found in this sample. V and J are TRBV6-1 and TRBJ1-5, with a weak D call TRBD1 (5 bases). Germline V gene data show CDR1 as MNHNS and CDR2 as SASEGT. The CDR3 runs 14 residues. V was cut by 0 bases and J by 2 bases, with 5 bases left in between. The CDR3, as DNA: TGTGCCAGCAGTGAAGCAGGGGGCAATCAGCCCCAGCATTTT. As protein: CASSEAGGNQPQHF.

This sequence joins TRBV6-1 and TRBJ2-2; 9 nucleotides line up with TRBD1. The V and J ends lost 0 bases and 3 bases, in that order; junction bases with no gene match: 5. The CDR3 runs to 17 residues. CDR1 and CDR2 (germline): MNHNS, SASEGT. The CDR3 DNA reads TGTGCCAGCAGTGAAGCTGGACAGGGGTTAGACACCGGGGAGCTGTTTTTT. Amino acids: CASSEAGQGLDTGELFF.

The chain combines TRBV11-1 with TRBJ2-5; 9 bases align to TRBD1. Germline V gene sequence: CDR1 SGHAT, CDR2 FQDESV (reference sequence). This CDR3 comprises 14 residues. Losses at the gene ends were 5 bases for V and 3 bases for J; bases not matched to a gene: 4. The DNA of the CDR3 is TGTGCCAGCAGCCAACAGGGGGCGAAAGAGACCCAGTACTTC. Encoded protein: CASSQQGAKETQYF.

The rearrangement links TRBV5-4 to TRBJ1-2; possibly TRBD1 for D (5 bases). Germline V CDR1 and CDR2: SGHNT, YYREEE (reference sequence). Trimming took 3 bases from V and 4 from J, leaving 16 bases between them. This CDR3 has 15 residues. CDR3 protein: CASSSPVGGGYGYTF. In DNA, the CDR3 is TGTGCCAGCAGCTCCCCGGTTGGGGGTGGCTATGGCTACACCTTC.

This chain joins TRBV6-9 and TRBJ1-1; 10 positions agree with TRBD1. This CDR3 is built from 19 residues. J gave up 5 bases and V 4 bases, and 19 bases lay outside the gene matches. Looked up from germline, CDR1 is MNHGY and CDR2 is SVAAGI. CDR3 sequence: CASSSQNTWDRGSWTEAFF. In DNA form, the CDR3 reads TGTGCCAGCAGTTCTCAGAATACCTGGGACAGGGGTAGTTGGACTGAAGCTTTCTTT.